This T cell receptor (beta chain) was recorded in a study of T cell responses to AZD1222 COVID-19 vaccine. About the research overall: Samples with a second dose at about 4 or about 12 weeks were pooled together.

Profiling relied on immunoSEQ multiplex PCR, and the TCRdb table lists in-frame clones only, not all of them. The repertoire holds roughly 120,000 clones, with more than 85% as singletons. CDR3 length equals 15 residues. Per germline, CDR1 LNHDA and CDR2 SQIVND (reference sequence). V was pared by 0 bases and J by 5 bases, with 14 bases between. On this clone: What it binds is unknown.

Study-wide results and limits: Within unmutated variant regions lay the reported targets of nearly half of spike-specific TCRs. Rises in breadth and depth of Spike-specific TCRs came after two AZD1222 doses. Possibly, clonal diversity was underestimated; donors were largely white British and included more females.

The source was peripheral blood, collected on day 0 of AZD1222 vaccination. The chain employs TRBV19 and TRBJ2-7, with D perhaps being TRBD1 or TRBD2 (5 bases each). The origin of this receptor is an adult in good health. CDR3 residues: CASSIDEGLRDEQYF. The CDR3 coding sequence is TGTGCCAGTAGTATAGACGAGGGGCTGAGGGACGAGCAGTACTTC.